The clone carrying this T cell receptor (beta chain) was recorded a few times. Its matching antigen is unknown. The primer mix had 60 Vbeta and 13 Jbeta primers. Produced via immunoSEQ multiplex PCR; TCRdb's table is partial and in-frame only. The sample yields approximately 160,000 clones, 65% to 70% seen once. This record comes from a study of cytomegalovirus exposure and HLA in healthy donors. In the study overall: When 350 to 500 donors were genotyped, roughly 78% of them were found to fall in the Caucasian-associated ancestry cluster. Overall study results and limits: Common viral pathogens seemed, in a later analysis, to connect with several of the most significant clusters. Specificity of a few CMV-associated chains for CMV antigens was verified in vitro.

This CDR3 has 19 residues. V trimming: 1 base; J trimming: 1 base; junction bases outside the gene matches: 11. From germline, CDR1 is LGHNA and CDR2 YNFKEQ. The chain links TRBV4-2 to TRBJ2-5, with TRBD2 matching 11 bases. The sequenced material came from PBMCs. The TCR sequence derives from a young woman in good health and CMV-seropositive. CDR3 protein: CASSQAPSGGSSFQETQYF. CDR3 bases: TGTGCCAGCAGCCAAGCCCCTAGCGGGGGGTCAAGCTTCCAAGAGACCCAGTACTTC.